The text below deals with one T cell receptor beta chain. This table comes from immunoSEQ multiplex PCR, and its TCRdb copy is limited to in-frame clones, with some not included. This sample has some 95,000 clones, with around 90% found just once. The data stem from a study of control samples from healthy donors and cancer patients. Sequenced sample: blood. The receptor comes from a human donor in good health. The donor label of this sample is uncertain.

The CDR3 DNA reads TGTGCCAGCAGCGACGCGGTATCGCAGTATTTT. It is translated as CASSDAVSQYF. The chain is built from TRBV14 and TRBJ2-3; D not certain. With 5 bases removed from V and 10 bases from J, the gap between germline ends came to 10 bases. Germline V gene data show CDR1 as SGHDN and CDR2 as FVKESK. CDR3 length: 11 residues. The variable domain in full, with the rest retrieved from reference TRBV14 and TRBJ2-3, is EAGVTQFPSHSVIEKGQTVTLRCDPISGHDNLYWYRRVMGKEIKFLLHFVKESKQDESGMPNNRFLAERTGGTYSTLKVQPAELEDSGVYFCASSDAVSQYFGPGTRLTVL.